A selection of T cell receptor beta chains follows, all from one sample in a study of T cells in localized non-small cell lung cancer. TCRdb's table, derived via immunoSEQ multiplex PCR, lists solely in-frame clones and lacks some. The table has 6,500 to 8,000 clones, roughly 44% seen once. The sample in question was lymph node tissue, obtained before any cancer treatment. Receptors originate from a man aged 40 to 75 with stage I lung adenocarcinoma. CDR3s include the opening cysteine and the closing phenylalanine or tryptophan. D genes are given only for firm matches. A clone size is listed for some rows: how often the clone was seen (once, few, many), or a class if it is expanded.

>TRBJ1-3|.|few|TRBV6-8
CASSPLSGGNTIYF
TGTGCCAGCAGTCCCTTGTCGGGGGGAAACACCATATATTTT
>TRBJ1-5|.|.|TRBV28
CASSLVVENQPQHF
TGTGCCAGCAGTTTGGTCGTAGAGAATCAGCCCCAGCATTTT
>TRBJ2-7|.|.|TRBV18
CASSPTVGTRGSYEQYF
TGTGCCAGCTCACCGACCGTCGGAACCCGAGGGTCCTACGAGCAGTACTTC
>TRBJ2-4|TRBD2|.|TRBV18
CASSPPSGGGIQYF
TGTGCCAGCTCACCGCCTAGCGGGGGTGGCATTCAGTACTTC
>TRBJ2-7|.|few|TRBV6-4
CASSEVLGSYEQYF
TGTGCCAGCAGTGAAGTATTGGGGTCGTACGAGCAGTACTTC
>TRBJ1-2|TRBD1|.|TRBV28
CASSFDRVYGYTF
TGTGCCAGCAGTTTCGACAGGGTCTATGGCTACACCTTC
>TRBJ2-7|.|.|TRBV6-8
CASSYSGGHEQYF
TGTGCCAGCAGTTACTCGGGGGGCCACGAGCAGTACTTC
>TRBJ1-1|.|.|TRBV11-3
CASSLDVQGLTGAFF
TGTGCCAGCAGCTTAGATGTCCAGGGTCTAACGGGAGCTTTCTTT
>TRBJ1-4|.|few|TRBV9
CASSFEGVREKLFF
TGTGCCAGCAGTTTTGAAGGGGTACGGGAAAAACTGTTTTTT
>TRBJ2-7|TRBD1|.|TRBV4-1
CASSSDRNSYEQYF
TGCGCCAGCAGTTCGGACAGGAACTCCTACGAGCAGTACTTC
>TRBJ2-7|.|.|TRBV18
CASSLDGGPAEQYF
TGTGCCAGCTCATTGGACGGGGGGCCCGCCGAGCAGTACTTC
>TRBJ2-2|.|.|TRBV6-8
CASSRETGELFF
TGTGCCAGCTCCAGAGAGACCGGGGAGCTGTTTTTT
>TRBJ2-7|TRBD1|.|TRBV6-8
CASSSGQRYEQYF
TGTGCCAGCAGTTCGGGACAGCGCTACGAGCAGTACTTC
>TRBJ2-1|TRBD2|.|TRBV9
CASRPRLAGNYNEQFF
TGTGCCAGCAGACCCAGACTAGCGGGGAACTACAATGAGCAGTTCTTC
>TRBJ1-2|TRBD1|few|TRBV6-8
CASSYQDRAGYTF
TGTGCCAGCAGTTACCAGGACAGGGCTGGCTACACCTTC
>TRBJ1-5|TRBD1|once|TRBV19
CASRSPRDRYSNQPQHF
TGTGCCAGTAGATCCCCCCGGGACAGATATAGCAATCAGCCCCAGCATTTT
>TRBJ1-4|TRBD1|once|TRBV18
CASSPTRTGGEKLFF
TGTGCCAGCTCACCGACCCGGACAGGGGGCGAAAAACTGTTTTTT
>TRBJ2-7|.|.|TRBV23-1
CASNLDPGNPSYEQYF
TGCGCCAGCAACCTTGACCCGGGGAACCCCTCCTACGAGCAGTACTTC
>TRBJ2-6|TRBD1|few|TRBV27
CASSSFQGVIAGANVLTF
TGTGCCAGCAGTTCCTTTCAGGGGGTGATAGCTGGGGCCAACGTCTTGACTTTC
>TRBJ1-5|TRBD1|.|TRBV18
CASSPDRGGNQPQHF
TGTGCCAGCTCACCCGACAGGGGTGGGAATCAGCCCCAGCATTTT
>TRBJ2-1|.|few|TRBV27
CASSFLGLSKEQFF
TGTGCCAGCAGTTTCCTAGGACTCTCAAAGGAGCAGTTCTTC
>TRBJ1-3|TRBD1|.|TRBV9
CASSAGQAKRNTIYF
TGTGCCAGCAGCGCGGGACAGGCCAAGCGAAACACCATATATTTT
>TRBJ1-1|.|.|TRBV15
CATSRDPTRRGTEAFF
TGTGCCACCAGCAGAGATCCGACCCGAAGAGGGACTGAAGCTTTCTTT
>TRBJ2-3|TRBD2|.|TRBV5-1
CASSLKTGLAEISTDTQYF
TGCGCCAGCAGCCTGAAGACGGGACTAGCGGAGATAAGCACAGATACGCAGTATTTT
>TRBJ1-6|TRBD1|.|TRBV14
CASSLTGGYRYNSPLHF
TGTGCCAGCAGTCTAACAGGGGGCTATAGGTATAATTCACCCCTCCACTTT
>TRBJ1-2|.|few|TRBV1
CTSSPIDRSSNYGYTF
TGCACCAGCAGCCCTATCGACAGGTCCTCTAACTATGGCTACACCTTC
>TRBJ2-1|.|.|TRBV28
CASTDRDYNEQFF
TGTGCCAGCACCGACCGGGACTACAATGAGCAGTTCTTC
>TRBJ1-2|.|.|TRBV14
CASSQVGYYGYTF
TGTGCCAGCAGCCAGGTCGGCTACTATGGCTACACCTTC
>TRBJ1-5|.|.|TRBV6-8
CASSPTGGNQPQHF
TGTGCCAGCAGTCCCACAGGAGGCAATCAGCCCCAGCATTTT
>TRBJ1-2|.|.|TRBV18
CASSPDANGYTF
TGTGCCAGCTCACCCGACGCAAATGGCTACACCTTC
>TRBJ1-2|.|.|TRBV18
CASSPTGPYGYTF
TGTGCCAGCTCACCCACCGGACCCTATGGCTACACCTTC
>TRBJ2-5|TRBD2|.|TRBV11-3
CASSYIAGGQETQYF
TGTGCCAGCAGCTACATAGCGGGAGGGCAAGAGACCCAGTACTTC
>TRBJ1-1|.|medium-sized|TRBV9
CASSRGDGTEAFF
TGTGCCAGCAGCAGGGGGGATGGCACTGAAGCTTTCTTT
>TRBJ2-7|.|.|TRBV28
CASQLSTSYEQYF
TGTGCCTCCCAACTAAGTACGTCCTACGAGCAGTACTTC
>TRBJ1-5|.|.|TRBV25-1
CASSMAGVGQPQHF
TGTGCCAGCAGTATGGCAGGGGTAGGGCAGCCCCAGCATTTT
>TRBJ2-7|.|.|TRBV9
CASSSEGHEQYF
TGTGCCAGCAGTTCTGAGGGGCACGAGCAGTACTTC
>TRBJ1-4|.|.|TRBV28
CASRQGNEKLFF
TGTGCCAGCAGACAGGGAAATGAAAAACTGTTTTTT
>TRBJ1-3|.|.|TRBV19
CAFREIAGNTIYF
TGTGCCTTCCGGGAGATCGCTGGAAACACCATATATTTT
>TRBJ2-3|TRBD2|few|TRBV29-1
CSVERIPGLAGGLLDTQYF
TGCAGCGTTGAACGAATCCCGGGACTAGCGGGGGGGCTGCTCGATACGCAGTATTTT
>TRBJ2-7|TRBD2|few|TRBV11-3
CASSLRSTSGAPEQYF
TGTGCCAGCAGCTTGAGGTCGACTAGCGGGGCCCCTGAGCAGTACTTC
>TRBJ2-3|.|.|TRBV14
CASSQRDFTDTQYF
TGTGCCAGCAGCCAACGGGACTTCACAGATACGCAGTATTTT
>TRBJ2-7|TRBD2|.|TRBV9
CVSSVEAGKREQYF
TGTGTCAGCAGCGTAGAAGCGGGGAAAAGGGAGCAGTACTTC
>TRBJ2-3|TRBD2|.|TRBV18
CASSTLPGLAELSTDTQYF
TGTGCCAGCTCAACCCTCCCGGGACTAGCGGAGCTTAGCACAGATACGCAGTATTTT
>TRBJ2-2|TRBD2|medium-sized|TRBV11-3
CASSPMGGRTGELFF
TGTGCCAGCAGCCCTATGGGAGGGCGCACCGGGGAGCTGTTTTTT